Listed below are T cell receptor beta chains from one sample, sequenced in a study of CD8 T cells in Susac syndrome. MiXCR was run by TCRdb on the immunoSEQ multiplex PCR reads, yielding one entry per CDR3 protein. This sample has about 150,000 distinct CDR3 sequences, with nearly 97% found just once. The sequencing sample was made of CD4+ T cells from PBMCs. These receptors all come from a human donor with Susac syndrome. The CDR3 runs from the conserved cysteine through the conserved F or W. Fields, in order: V gene, clone size, J gene, D gene, CDR3 protein, CDR3 DNA. The D gene is left open where the match is weak. Not all rows give a size; the values are once, few, many and, for expanded clones, a class.

>TRBV7-8|few|TRBJ2-7|NA
CASSLGPVSSYEQYF
TGTGCCAGCAGCTTAGGTCCAGTTAGCTCCTACGAGCAGTACTTC
>TRBV6-5|NA|TRBJ1-1|NA
CASSYVGLNTEAFF
TGTGCCAGCAGTTATGTAGGTTTGAACACTGAAGCTTTCTTT
>TRBV18|NA|TRBJ1-1|NA
CASSPYRQLNTEAFF
TGTGCCAGCTCACCTTATAGACAGTTGAACACTGAAGCTTTCTTT
>TRBV9|NA|TRBJ2-5|TRBD1
CASSPHLGQGETQYF
TGTGCCAGCAGCCCCCATCTCGGACAGGGTGAGACCCAGTACTTC
>TRBV12-3/TRBV12-4|NA|TRBJ1-2|TRBD1
CASSPGQGGGYTF
TGTGCCAGCAGTCCGGGACAGGGGGGTGGCTACACCTTC
>TRBV7-8|NA|TRBJ2-1|NA
CASSLALGNNEQFF
TGTGCCAGCAGCTTAGCGTTGGGGAACAATGAGCAGTTCTTC
>TRBV4-1|once|TRBJ2-7|TRBD1
CASSQVHRDSCSYEQYF
TGCGCCAGCAGCCAGGTACACCGGGACAGCTGCTCCTACGAGCAGTACTTC
>TRBV9|NA|TRBJ2-2|TRBD1
CASSPTGGAWNTGELFF
TGTGCCAGCAGCCCCACAGGGGGCGCATGGAACACCGGGGAGCTGTTTTTT
>TRBV25-1|NA|TRBJ1-2|TRBD1
CASSAGQGVYGYTF
TGTGCCAGCAGTGCTGGACAGGGAGTTTATGGCTACACCTTC
>TRBV27|NA|TRBJ2-1|TRBD1
CASSWDRGYNEQFF
TGTGCCAGCAGTTGGGACAGAGGTTACAATGAGCAGTTCTTC
>TRBV29-1|once|TRBJ1-1|TRBD1
CSVAPQGAGTEAFF
TGCAGCGTTGCCCCACAGGGGGCCGGCACTGAAGCTTTCTTT
>TRBV20-1|NA|TRBJ1-2|NA
CSALHSFGAYGYTF
TGCAGTGCTCTGCACTCCTTCGGGGCCTATGGCTACACCTTC
>TRBV20-1|NA|TRBJ2-7|NA
CSAIPGTYSYEQYF
TGCAGTGCTATCCCCGGGACTTACTCCTACGAGCAGTACTTC
>TRBV27|NA|TRBJ2-5|TRBD1
CASSSHLQGAETQYF
TGTGCCAGCAGTTCTCACCTTCAGGGGGCGGAGACCCAGTACTTC
>TRBV7-9|NA|TRBJ1-1|NA
CASSPGGKYTEAFF
TGTGCCAGCAGCCCGGGGGGCAAATACACTGAAGCTTTCTTT
>TRBV18|NA|TRBJ2-7|NA
CASSSGGPPNEQYF
TGTGCCAGCTCATCGGGGGGCCCCCCTAACGAGCAGTACTTC
>TRBV7-9|once|TRBJ2-7|TRBD2
CASSSRLAGDLGEQYF
TGTGCCAGCAGCTCTAGACTAGCGGGAGACCTCGGCGAGCAGTACTTC
>TRBV5-4|NA|TRBJ1-2|NA
CASSLGGRQNYGYTF
TGTGCCAGCAGCTTGGGGGGCAGGCAAAACTATGGCTACACCTTC
>TRBV25-1|NA|TRBJ2-3|NA
CASRNTRRGQNTDTQYF
TGTGCCAGCAGGAACACCAGGAGGGGACAGAATACAGATACGCAGTATTTT
>TRBV24-1|NA|TRBJ1-5|NA
CATRGSREKQPQHF
TGTGCCACCAGGGGCTCCCGGGAGAAACAGCCCCAGCATTTT
>TRBV9|NA|TRBJ2-1|NA
CASSTRGASPGVEQFF
TGTGCCAGCAGCACCCGAGGGGCTAGTCCGGGGGTTGAGCAGTTCTTC
>TRBV3-1|NA|TRBJ2-5|TRBD2
CASSHHGRAGETQYF
TGTGCCAGCAGCCACCACGGGAGGGCAGGGGAGACCCAGTACTTC
>TRBV7-3|once|TRBJ2-1|TRBD2
CASSLGGGRSEQFF
TGTGCCAGCAGCTTAGGCGGGGGGCGGAGTGAGCAGTTCTTC
>TRBV12-3/TRBV12-4|NA|TRBJ2-3|TRBD1
CASSSRQGGTDTQYF
TGTGCCAGCAGTTCCCGACAGGGCGGCACAGATACGCAGTATTTT
>TRBV4-1|once|TRBJ2-5|TRBD2
CASSPGTSGTQETQYF
TGCGCCAGCAGCCCCGGGACTAGCGGGACACAAGAGACCCAGTACTTC
>TRBV12-3/TRBV12-4|NA|TRBJ2-6|NA
CASRTGGSSGANVLTF
TGTGCCAGCAGGACTGGGGGTAGCTCTGGGGCCAACGTCCTGACTTTC
>TRBV5-1|NA|TRBJ2-7|NA
CASSLISYQHEQYF
TGCGCCAGCAGCTTGATCTCCTACCAGCACGAGCAGTACTTC
>TRBV29-1|NA|TRBJ2-5|TRBD2
CSVRLAGRQETQYF
TGCAGCGTTAGGTTAGCGGGAAGGCAAGAGACCCAGTACTTC
>TRBV2|NA|TRBJ2-2|TRBD1
CASQLSWDRGSANTGELFF
TGTGCCAGCCAACTAAGTTGGGACAGGGGAAGCGCGAACACCGGGGAGCTGTTTTTT
>TRBV19|NA|TRBJ2-1|TRBD1
CASSPDRGGTNEQFF
TGTGCCAGTAGCCCCGACAGGGGCGGGACGAATGAGCAGTTCTTC
>TRBV9|once|TRBJ2-1|NA
CASSVVSSLSSYNEQFF
TGTGCCAGCAGCGTAGTTTCTTCTCTGAGCTCCTACAATGAGCAGTTCTTC
>TRBV28|NA|TRBJ1-1|NA
CASSLRAVLNTEAFF
TGTGCCAGCAGTTTAAGGGCAGTCTTGAACACTGAAGCTTTCTTT
>TRBV6-2/TRBV6-3|once|TRBJ1-5|NA
CASSNKGPGGEIRSNQPQHF
TGTGCCAGCAGTAACAAGGGTCCAGGCGGAGAAATAAGAAGCAATCAGCCCCAGCATTTT
>TRBV2|NA|TRBJ2-2|TRBD1
CASSGDRGTGELFF
TGTGCCAGCAGTGGCGACAGGGGGACCGGGGAGCTGTTTTTT
>TRBV21-1|NA|TRBJ1-1|NA
CASSNTVGLNTEAFF
TGTGCCAGCAGCAATACAGTGGGACTGAACACTGAAGCTTTCTTT